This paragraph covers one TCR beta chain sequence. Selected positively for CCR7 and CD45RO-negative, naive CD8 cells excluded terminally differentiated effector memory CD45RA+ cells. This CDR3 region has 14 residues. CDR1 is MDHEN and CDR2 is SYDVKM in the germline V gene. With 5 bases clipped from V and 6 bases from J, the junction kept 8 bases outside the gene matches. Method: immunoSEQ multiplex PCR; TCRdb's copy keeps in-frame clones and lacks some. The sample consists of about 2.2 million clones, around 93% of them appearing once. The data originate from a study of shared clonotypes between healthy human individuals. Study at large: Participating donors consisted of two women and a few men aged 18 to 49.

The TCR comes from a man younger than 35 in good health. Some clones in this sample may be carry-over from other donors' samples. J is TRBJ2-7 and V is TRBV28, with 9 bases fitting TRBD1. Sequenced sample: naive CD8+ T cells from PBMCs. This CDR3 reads CASSPPGQGPEQYF. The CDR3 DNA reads TGTGCCAGCAGTCCGCCGGGACAGGGTCCCGAGCAGTACTTC.